The next 28 T cell receptor beta chains were all read from a single sample in a study of cytomegalovirus exposure and HLA in healthy donors. PCR amplification relied on 60 Vbeta primers (plus 13 Jbeta primers). Assay used: immunoSEQ multiplex PCR; TCRdb lists only in-frame clones, some missing. Of 55,000 to 80,000 clones in the sample, 78% were seen once. The sequencing sample was made of PBMCs. These receptors came from a man aged 40-49 years in good health and CMV-seronegative.

This sequence joins TRBV7-2 and TRBJ1-2; TRBD1 aligns across 12 bases. Unmatched junction bases numbered 10, after V lost 2 bases and J lost 6 bases. The CDR3 covers 17 residues. The germline V gene has CDR1 SGHTA and CDR2 FQGNSA. The chain's CDR3 is CASSLTSGTGGGDGYTF. CDR3 bases: TGTGCCAGCAGCTTAACCTCCGGGACAGGGGGCGGGGATGGCTACACCTTC.

The chain recombines TRBV15 with TRBJ2-2, with D perhaps TRBD1 (6 bases). Germline CDR1 LNHNV, CDR2 YYDKDF (reference sequence). CDR3 length: 17 residues. V was trimmed by 4 bases and J by 0 bases, leaving 15 bases between them. The chain's CDR3 is CATSKETGTTNTGELFF. For the CDR3, the DNA is TGTGCCACCAGCAAAGAGACCGGGACAACGAACACCGGGGAGCTGTTTTTT.

This chain uses TRBV6-1 with TRBJ1-3; D unclear. This CDR3 is built from 18 residues. Trimming shortened V by 3 bases and J by 0 bases, and 18 bases separated the two germline ends. The germline CDR1 and CDR2 sequences are MNHNS and SASEGT. CDR3 in amino acids: CASSDTPLIDYSGNTIYF. The CDR3 DNA follows: TGTGCCAGCAGTGACACTCCCCTCATTGATTACTCTGGAAACACCATATATTTT.

The chain recombines TRBV7-3 with TRBJ1-1; D is uncertain. This CDR3 is 14 amino acids long. Per germline, CDR1 SGHTA and CDR2 FQGTGA. Trimming left V 0 bases short and J 1 base short, with 6 bases between. The CDR3 sequence: CASSLTSGNTEAFF. The CDR3 DNA is TGTGCCAGCAGCTTAACGTCCGGGAACACTGAAGCTTTCTTT.

The chain recombines TRBV4-1 with TRBJ2-6; 8 bases agree with TRBD1. Germline V CDR1 and CDR2: MGHRA, YSYEKL. This CDR3 spans 18 amino acids. The J segment lost 1 base and the V segment lost 1 base, leaving 6 bases of the junction unmatched. CDR3 DNA: TGCGCCAGCAGCCAAGTTGGGCAGGGGGCTTCTGGGGCCAACGTCCTGACTTTC. This codes for CASSQVGQGASGANVLTF.

The chain has TRBV6-5 and TRBJ2-1; D gene uncertain. V lost 9 bases and J 1 base, leaving 13 bases between the germline ends. Looked up from germline, CDR1 is MNHEY and CDR2 is SVGAGI. The length of the CDR3 is 14 residues. Here the CDR3 DNA reads TGTGCCAGTCGCGTCTTTCGATCCTACAATGAGCAGTTCTTC. Its protein product is CASRVFRSYNEQFF.

The chain employs TRBV5-6 and TRBJ2-5; TRBD2 aligns across 8 bases. The CDR3 extends over 16 amino acids. The germline gives CDR1 SGHDT, CDR2 YYEEEE. The ends lost 4 bases at V and 1 base at J; junction bases unmatched: 9. CDR3: CASSLLAGTVQETQYF. DNA for the CDR3: TGTGCCAGCAGCCTTCTAGCGGGCACCGTCCAAGAGACCCAGTACTTC.

This chain links TRBV5-1 with TRBJ1-3; a possible D gene is TRBD1 (6 bases). The germline CDR1 and CDR2 sequences are SGHRS and YFSETQ. The CDR3 extends over 16 amino acids. The V gene lost 0 bases and the J gene lost 4 bases, with 14 bases spanning the gap. In DNA, the CDR3 is TGCGCCAGCAGCTTGGAGCCAGGGGCGTGGGGAAACACCATATATTTT. Protein product: CASSLEPGAWGNTIYF.

The rearrangement links TRBV28 to TRBJ2-7; 10 bases match TRBD2. Trimming took 6 bases from V and 3 from J; bases not matched to a gene: 5. Germline CDR1 and CDR2: MDHEN and SYDVKM. The CDR3 totals 14 residues. CDR3 DNA sequence: TGTGCCAGCAGCTTCGGACTAGCGGTCTACGAGCAGTACTTC. Translation gives CASSFGLAVYEQYF.

The V gene is TRBV2, the J gene TRBJ2-6; 10 positions agree with TRBD1. CDR3 size: 18 residues. Germline V CDR1 and CDR2: SNHLY, FYNNEI. The ends lost 4 bases at V and 4 bases at J; junction bases unmatched: 10. The CDR3 spells CASSGQGAGFAGANVLTF. The DNA for the CDR3 is TGTGCCAGCAGTGGACAGGGGGCAGGGTTCGCGGGGGCCAACGTCCTGACTTTC.

This chain links TRBV15 with TRBJ1-2, with TRBD1 matching over 11 bases. With 1 base clipped from V and 4 bases from J, the junction kept 2 bases outside the gene matches. This CDR3 region has 15 residues. Germline V gene sequence: CDR1 LNHNV, CDR2 YYDKDF (reference sequence). The CDR3 DNA reads as TGTGCCACCAGCAGAGGGACAGGGGGCGGCTATGGCTACACCTTC. It specifies CATSRGTGGGYGYTF.

The rearrangement uses TRBV14 and TRBJ2-3, with TRBD2 as a possible D gene (5 bases). In germline, CDR1 is SGHDN, CDR2 FVKESK. CDR3 length: 14 residues. V dropped 3 bases and J dropped 4 bases, with 11 bases sitting between them. CDR3 nucleotides: TGTGCCAGCAGCCAGGACCTAGCACCAGATACGCAGTATTTT. It specifies CASSQDLAPDTQYF.

The chain carries TRBV11-3 and TRBJ2-1; tentatively, D is TRBD1 (5 bases). V dropped 0 bases and J dropped 7 bases, with 16 bases sitting between them. The CDR3 totals 16 residues. The germline V gene encodes CDR1 SGHNT and CDR2 YENEEA. CDR3 loop: CASSLDQQGARNEQFF. The DNA for the CDR3 is TGTGCCAGCAGCTTAGATCAGCAGGGCGCCAGGAATGAGCAGTTCTTC.

V is TRBV5-1 and J is TRBJ2-7; TRBD1 matches 7 bases. In germline, CDR1 is SGHRS, CDR2 YFSETQ. Trimming at V came to 4 bases and at J to 5 bases, leaving 9 bases not matched to a gene. The CDR3 runs to 14 residues. The CDR3 is CASSPRQGRDEQYF. For the CDR3, the DNA is TGCGCCAGCAGCCCTAGACAGGGCCGCGACGAGCAGTACTTC. Combining the CDR3 with reference TRBV5-1 and TRBJ2-7 gives the whole variable domain KAGVTQTPRYLIKTRGQQVTLSCSPISGHRSVSWYQQTPGQGLQFLFEYFSETQRNKGNFPGRFSGRQFSNSRSEMNVSTLELGDSALYLCASSPRQGRDEQYFGPGTRLTVT.

This clone was found once. The V call is TRBV6-4, the J call TRBJ1-1, with D uncertain. Trimming left V 0 bases short and J 1 base short, with 6 bases between. Germline V gene sequence: CDR1 MRHNA, CDR2 SNTAGT. The CDR3 length is 14 residues. The CDR3 nucleotides are TGTGCCAGCAGTGACTCAAGCAAGAACACTGAAGCTTTCTTT. It is translated as CASSDSSKNTEAFF.

The DNA for the CDR3 is TGCGCCAGCAGCCAAGATCGTGGCAGGGTGCCCATTTTTATCTCACCCCTCCACTTT. This gives the protein CASSQDRGRVPIFISPLHF. V is TRBV4-1 and J is TRBJ1-6; TRBD1 might be the D (5 bases). The germline gives CDR1 MGHRA, CDR2 YSYEKL. Deletions cut 0 bases from V and 10 bases from J, with 25 bases between. The CDR3 extends over 19 amino acids.

The V call is TRBV5-4, the J call TRBJ2-3; tentative D call: TRBD2 (5 bases). CDR3 size: 15 residues. V was shortened by 4 bases and J by 0 bases, with 12 bases between the two germline ends. Germline V gene data show CDR1 as SGHNT and CDR2 as YYREEE (reference sequence). This CDR3 reads CASSRLEASTDTQYF. CDR3 in DNA: TGTGCCAGCAGCCGCTTGGAGGCTAGCACAGATACGCAGTATTTT.

The genes are TRBV25-1 and TRBJ1-1, with a tentative D call TRBD1 (5 bases). CDR3 size: 12 residues. The germline V gene has CDR1 MGHDK and CDR2 SYGVNS. Between the trimmed V and J ends, which lost 5 bases and 6 bases, there was a span of 10 bases. CDR3 in DNA: TGTGCCAGCAGTTATCCAGGGCCTGAAGCTTTCTTT. This translates into CASSYPGPEAFF. Based on the CDR3 plus reference TRBV25-1 and TRBJ1-1, the full variable domain is EADIYQTPRYLVIGTGKKITLECSQTMGHDKMYWYQQDPGMELHLIHYSYGVNSTEKGDLSSESTVSRIRTEHFPLTLESARPSHTSQYLCASSYPGPEAFFGQGTRLTVV.

V gene TRBV6-5 combines with J gene TRBJ1-5; 11 nucleotides align to TRBD1. Per the germline V gene, CDR1 is MNHEY and CDR2 is SVGAGI. The CDR3 length is 14 residues. V gave up 7 bases and J gave up 6 bases; unmatched junction bases: 5. CDR3 sequence: CASKGQGAGQPQHF. The CDR3 DNA is TGTGCCAGCAAAGGACAGGGGGCTGGTCAGCCCCAGCATTTT.

About this clone: Since no conserved phenylalanine or tryptophan closes the CDR3, a read error is the likely cause. This chain links TRBV18 with TRBJ1-2, with D possibly TRBD1 on 6 matching bases. Germline V gene sequence: CDR1 KGHSH, CDR2 LQKENI. The CDR3 has 13 amino acids. V gave up 6 bases and J gave up 2 bases, with 10 bases separating them. CDR3 residues: CASSPDSNYGYTL. In DNA form, the CDR3 reads TGTGCCAGCTCGCCGGACAGCAACTATGGCTACACCCTC.

This rearrangement joins TRBV2 to TRBJ1-4; 7 bases map to TRBD1. Trimming cost V 2 bases and J 5 bases; bases outside gene matches: 5. CDR1 is SNHLY and CDR2 is FYNNEI in the germline V gene. This CDR3 is built from 15 residues. For the CDR3, the DNA is TGTGCCAGCAGTGAAACGGACAGGAAGAATGAAAAACTGTTTTTT. Protein product: CASSETDRKNEKLFF.

The genes are TRBV5-1 and TRBJ2-3, with 7 nucleotides matching TRBD1. Germline V lookup: CDR1 SGHRS, CDR2 YFSETQ. This CDR3 contains 16 residues. With V trimmed by 4 bases and J by 2 bases, 10 bases remained unmatched. The CDR3 bases are TGCGCCAGCAGCCTAGACAGGGCTGCTAACACAGATACGCAGTATTTT. Its protein product is CASSLDRAANTDTQYF.

The rearrangement links TRBV18 to TRBJ2-7; perhaps TRBD2 as D (5 bases). V lost 0 bases and J 0 bases, leaving 9 bases between the germline ends. CDR3 length: 15 residues. The germline V gene has CDR1 KGHSH and CDR2 LQKENI. The CDR3 is CASSPPARGSYEQYF. The CDR3 coding sequence is TGTGCCAGCTCACCACCGGCCCGGGGCTCCTACGAGCAGTACTTC.

The gene calls are TRBV2 and TRBJ1-4; D is ambiguous. The CDR3 extends over 14 amino acids. Germline assignment: CDR1 SNHLY and CDR2 FYNNEI. V was shortened by 8 bases and J by 0 bases, with 10 bases between the two germline ends. Written as DNA, the CDR3 is TGTGCCAGCGGCCGACATCCAACTAATGAAAAACTGTTTTTT. Translating it yields CASGRHPTNEKLFF.

V usage is TRBV10-3 and J usage is TRBJ2-3; 7 nucleotides match TRBD1. Looked up from germline, CDR1 is ENHRY and CDR2 is SYGVKD. The CDR3 sequence is 13 residues long. V dropped 7 bases and J dropped 0; count of bases not matched to a gene: 1. The CDR3 DNA is TGTGCCATCAAGGGGGCTAGCACAGATACGCAGTATTTT. Protein sequence: CAIKGASTDTQYF.

The chain has TRBV2 and TRBJ2-3, with a tentative D call TRBD2 (6 bases). This CDR3 spans 15 amino acids. V was pared by 3 bases and J by 5 bases, with 15 bases between. Per germline, CDR1 SNHLY and CDR2 FYNNEI. Here the CDR3 reads CASSEGRGAGDTQYF. The CDR3 region has the DNA TGTGCCAGCAGTGAGGGCCGCGGGGCTGGAGATACGCAGTATTTT.

The rearrangement joins TRBV6-1 to TRBJ1-2; D not resolved. Trimming removed 2 bases from V and 4 bases from J, with 8 bases in between. Germline CDR1 MNHNS, CDR2 SASEGT. This CDR3 contains 13 residues. The CDR3 DNA sequence: TGTGCCAGCAGTGAAATGGCGGCCTATGGCTACACCTTC. Amino acid sequence: CASSEMAAYGYTF.

V is TRBV2 and J is TRBJ2-5; 8 bases align to TRBD2. V lost 7 bases to trimming and J lost 4 bases; unmatched junction nucleotides: 11. This CDR3 has 15 residues. Germline V gene lookup returns CDR1 SNHLY and CDR2 FYNNEI. The CDR3 nucleotides are TGTGCCAGCAATGGAAACGGGGGGGCCCGAGAGACCCAGTACTTC. Encoded protein: CASNGNGGARETQYF.